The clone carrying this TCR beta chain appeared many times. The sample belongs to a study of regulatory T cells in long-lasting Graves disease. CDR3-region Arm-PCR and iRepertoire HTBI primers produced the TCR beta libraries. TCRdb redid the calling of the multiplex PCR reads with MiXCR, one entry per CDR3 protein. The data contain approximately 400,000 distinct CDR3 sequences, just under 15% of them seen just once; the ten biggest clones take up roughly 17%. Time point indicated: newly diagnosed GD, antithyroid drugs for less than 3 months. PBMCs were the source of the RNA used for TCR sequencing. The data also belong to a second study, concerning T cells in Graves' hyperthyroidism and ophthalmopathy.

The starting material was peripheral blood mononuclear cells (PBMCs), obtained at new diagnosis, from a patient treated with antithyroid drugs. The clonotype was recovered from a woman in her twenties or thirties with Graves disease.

The CDR3 here is CASSSFGSEKETQYF. The CDR3 DNA is TGTGCCAGCAGCTCGTTTGGCAGTGAAAAAGAGACCCAGTACTTC. The J gene is TRBJ2-5, the V gene TRBV7-9; D unclear. The CDR3 consists of 15 residues. CDR1 is SEHNR, CDR2 FQNEAQ, per germline (reference sequence). Trimming stripped 4 bases from V and 3 bases from J, with 15 bases between.